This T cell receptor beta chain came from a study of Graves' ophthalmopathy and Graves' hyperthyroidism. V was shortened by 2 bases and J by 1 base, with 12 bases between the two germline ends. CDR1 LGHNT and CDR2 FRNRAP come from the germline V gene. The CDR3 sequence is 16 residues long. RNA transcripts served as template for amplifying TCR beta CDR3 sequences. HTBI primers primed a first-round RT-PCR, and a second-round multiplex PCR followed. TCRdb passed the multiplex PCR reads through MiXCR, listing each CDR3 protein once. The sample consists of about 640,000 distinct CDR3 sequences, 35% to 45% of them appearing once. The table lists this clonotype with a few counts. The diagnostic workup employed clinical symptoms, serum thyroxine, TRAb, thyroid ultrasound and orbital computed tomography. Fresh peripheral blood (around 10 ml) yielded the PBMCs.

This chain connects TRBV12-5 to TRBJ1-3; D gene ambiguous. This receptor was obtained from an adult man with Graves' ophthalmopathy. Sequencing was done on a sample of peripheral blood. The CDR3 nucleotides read TGTGCTAGTGGTTTGCCCCGGTCCACTTCTGGAAACACCATATATTTT. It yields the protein CASGLPRSTSGNTIYF.